This T cell receptor (beta chain) originates from a study of human T cells and chemical hapten exposure. Study overall: It was small differences in pooled library volume that mainly caused per-sample TCR yields to vary.

CDR3 length: 14 amino acids. With 6 bases removed from V and 5 bases from J, the gap between germline ends came to 17 bases. Germline loops: CDR1 MNHNS, CDR2 SASEGT. Notes on the study in general: Those TCRs sitting above 1 in 1000 frequency stayed the same with DPC sensitization.

This clonotype was detected a few times. Its specificity is not known. TCRdb passed the RACE reads through MiXCR, listing each CDR3 protein once. The table has under 200,000 distinct CDR3 sequences, roughly 15% seen once; the top ten hold 1.5% to 2%. Stated time point: patch test 1, 2 weeks after DPC sensitization. Treatment noted: therapeutic diphenylcyclopropenone sensitization with weekly scalp DPC. Donors were 18 to 70-year-old alopecia patients suitable for DPC. The receptor was derived from a woman aged 30 to 39 with alopecia areata. Some clones in this sample may be carry-over from other donors' samples. The material sequenced was whole blood, taken in connection with sensitization to the hapten diphenylcyclopropenone (DPC). V is TRBV6-1 and J is TRBJ2-7; TRBD2 is a possible D gene (5 bases). This chain's CDR3 is CASSQLGKGDEQYF. The CDR3 region has the DNA TGTGCCAGCAGCCAACTAGGGAAGGGAGACGAGCAGTACTTC.